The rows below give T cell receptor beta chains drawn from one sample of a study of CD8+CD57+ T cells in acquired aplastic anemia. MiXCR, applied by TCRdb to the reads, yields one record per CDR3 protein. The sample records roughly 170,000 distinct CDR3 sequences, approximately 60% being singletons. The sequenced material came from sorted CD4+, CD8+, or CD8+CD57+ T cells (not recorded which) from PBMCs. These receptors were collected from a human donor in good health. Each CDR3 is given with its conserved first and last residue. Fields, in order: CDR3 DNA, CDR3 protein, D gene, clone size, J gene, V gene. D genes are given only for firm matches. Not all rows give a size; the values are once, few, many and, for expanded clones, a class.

TGCAGTGCGGATTCCGGCGGGATCTACATCTCCTACAATGAGCAGTTCTTC | CSADSGGIYISYNEQFF | . | . | TRBJ2-1 | TRBV20-1
TGCAGTGCAGAAAGGGGGATCGCTGAAGCTTTCTTT | CSAERGIAEAFF | . | . | TRBJ1-1 | TRBV20-1
TGTGCCAGCAGCTGGAGCGGGGGGGCTAGCAATGAGCAGTTCTTC | CASSWSGGASNEQFF | TRBD2 | . | TRBJ2-1 | TRBV5-4
TGTGCCAGCAGCTTGGACCCCGGGAGGGTCTACGAGCAGTACTTC | CASSLDPGRVYEQYF | TRBD2 | once | TRBJ2-7 | TRBV5-6
TGTGCCAGCAGCGGACTAGCGGGAGTGGAAGGGGAGACCCAGTACTTC | CASSGLAGVEGETQYF | TRBD2 | many | TRBJ2-5 | TRBV7-9
TGTGCCAGTAGTAGACAGGGGACGAACGAGCAGTACTTC | CASSRQGTNEQYF | TRBD1 | . | TRBJ2-7 | TRBV19
TGTGCCAGCAGTGAAGCGTTGAATCCCCTCTACGAGCAGTACTTC | CASSEALNPLYEQYF | . | many | TRBJ2-7 | TRBV2
TGTGCCAGCAGCGGAGGGAGGGAGGACTATGGCTACACCTTC | CASSGGREDYGYTF | . | . | TRBJ1-2 | TRBV9
TGTGCCAGCAGCGGAAGCGACAGGGGGTTGTACTTC | CASSGSDRGLYF | TRBD1 | . | TRBJ2-5 | TRBV5-6
TGCGCCAGCAGCTTGGGGGGGACGGACCGTAATTCACCCCTCCACTTT | CASSLGGTDRNSPLHF | . | . | TRBJ1-6 | TRBV5-1
TGTGCCAGTAGTTTCCAGGGTAAGCCCCAGCATTTT | CASSFQGKPQHF | . | once | TRBJ1-5 | TRBV19
TGTGCCAGCAGCTCCAGTCACCGGGGCCACGAGCAGTACTTC | CASSSSHRGHEQYF | . | . | TRBJ2-7 | TRBV2
TGTGCCTGGAGTAGGACACTAAATGAAAAACTGTTTTTT | CAWSRTLNEKLFF | . | . | TRBJ1-4 | TRBV30
TGTGCCAGCAGTGAAGTCTTGGAACCTCTGGGCAATCAGCCCCAGCATTTT | CASSEVLEPLGNQPQHF | . | . | TRBJ1-5 | TRBV6-1
TGCAGTGCTAGAGAGGCGACAGGGGTCAATTCACCCCTCCACTTT | CSAREATGVNSPLHF | TRBD1 | . | TRBJ1-6 | TRBV20-1
TGCGCCAGCAGCCAAGATTGGGCATCCTACGAGCAGTACTTC | CASSQDWASYEQYF | . | once | TRBJ2-7 | TRBV4-1
TGTGCCAGCTTGGGGGGAAGCTCCTACAATGAGCAGTTCTTC | CASLGGSSYNEQFF | . | many | TRBJ2-1 | TRBV6-1
TGTGCCACCAGCAGAGATATTGAGGCGGCTGAGCAGTACTTC | CATSRDIEAAEQYF | . | few | TRBJ2-7 | TRBV15
TGTGCCAGCAGCGGACAGTCAAGCTCTGGGGCCAACGTCCTGACTTTC | CASSGQSSSGANVLTF | . | many | TRBJ2-6 | TRBV9
TGTGCCAGCAGCTTTGACAGGCGCTACGAGCAGTACTTC | CASSFDRRYEQYF | . | . | TRBJ2-7 | TRBV7-8
TGCAGTGCTAGCCCCTTCGCGGGGAGTGGGGGCACAGATACGCAGTATTTT | CSASPFAGSGGTDTQYF | . | . | TRBJ2-3 | TRBV20-1
TGTGCCAGTAGTCGTCAGGGCATCTACAATGAGCAGTTCTTC | CASSRQGIYNEQFF | . | . | TRBJ2-1 | TRBV19
TGTGCCAGCAGTGGCTTACAGGGAGACGGGATCTCTAACTATGGCTACACCTTC | CASSGLQGDGISNYGYTF | . | few | TRBJ1-2 | TRBV25-1